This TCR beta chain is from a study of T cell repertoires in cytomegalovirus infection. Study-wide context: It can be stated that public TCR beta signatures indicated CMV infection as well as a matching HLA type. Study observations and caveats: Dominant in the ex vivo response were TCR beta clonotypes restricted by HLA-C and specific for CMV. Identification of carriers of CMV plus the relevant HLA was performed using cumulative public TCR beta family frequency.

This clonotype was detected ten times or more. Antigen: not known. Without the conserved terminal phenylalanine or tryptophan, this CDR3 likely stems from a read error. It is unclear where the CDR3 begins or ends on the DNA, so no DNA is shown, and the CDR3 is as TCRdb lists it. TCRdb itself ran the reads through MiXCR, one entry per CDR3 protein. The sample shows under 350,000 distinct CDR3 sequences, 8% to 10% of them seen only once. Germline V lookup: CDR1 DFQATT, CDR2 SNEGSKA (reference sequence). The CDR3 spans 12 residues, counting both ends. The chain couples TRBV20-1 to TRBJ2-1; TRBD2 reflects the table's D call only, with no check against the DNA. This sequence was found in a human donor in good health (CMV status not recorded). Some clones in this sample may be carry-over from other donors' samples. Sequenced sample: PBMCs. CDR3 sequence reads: CSAREWLAGGLS.